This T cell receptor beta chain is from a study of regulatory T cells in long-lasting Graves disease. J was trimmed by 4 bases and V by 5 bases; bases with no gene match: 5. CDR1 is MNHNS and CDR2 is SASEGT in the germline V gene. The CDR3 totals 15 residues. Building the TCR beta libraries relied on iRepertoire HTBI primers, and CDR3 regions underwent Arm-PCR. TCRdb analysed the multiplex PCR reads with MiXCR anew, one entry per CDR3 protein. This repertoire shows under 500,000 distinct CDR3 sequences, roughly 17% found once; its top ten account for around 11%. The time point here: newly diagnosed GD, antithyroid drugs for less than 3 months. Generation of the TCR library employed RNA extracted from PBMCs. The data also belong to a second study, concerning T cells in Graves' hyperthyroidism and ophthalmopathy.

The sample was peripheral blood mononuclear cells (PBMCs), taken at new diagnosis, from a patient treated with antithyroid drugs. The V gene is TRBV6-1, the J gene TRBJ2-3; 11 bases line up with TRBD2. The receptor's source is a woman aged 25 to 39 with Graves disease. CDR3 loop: CASSMTSGNADTQYF. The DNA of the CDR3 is TGTGCCAGCAGTATGACTAGCGGGAATGCAGATACGCAGTATTTT.